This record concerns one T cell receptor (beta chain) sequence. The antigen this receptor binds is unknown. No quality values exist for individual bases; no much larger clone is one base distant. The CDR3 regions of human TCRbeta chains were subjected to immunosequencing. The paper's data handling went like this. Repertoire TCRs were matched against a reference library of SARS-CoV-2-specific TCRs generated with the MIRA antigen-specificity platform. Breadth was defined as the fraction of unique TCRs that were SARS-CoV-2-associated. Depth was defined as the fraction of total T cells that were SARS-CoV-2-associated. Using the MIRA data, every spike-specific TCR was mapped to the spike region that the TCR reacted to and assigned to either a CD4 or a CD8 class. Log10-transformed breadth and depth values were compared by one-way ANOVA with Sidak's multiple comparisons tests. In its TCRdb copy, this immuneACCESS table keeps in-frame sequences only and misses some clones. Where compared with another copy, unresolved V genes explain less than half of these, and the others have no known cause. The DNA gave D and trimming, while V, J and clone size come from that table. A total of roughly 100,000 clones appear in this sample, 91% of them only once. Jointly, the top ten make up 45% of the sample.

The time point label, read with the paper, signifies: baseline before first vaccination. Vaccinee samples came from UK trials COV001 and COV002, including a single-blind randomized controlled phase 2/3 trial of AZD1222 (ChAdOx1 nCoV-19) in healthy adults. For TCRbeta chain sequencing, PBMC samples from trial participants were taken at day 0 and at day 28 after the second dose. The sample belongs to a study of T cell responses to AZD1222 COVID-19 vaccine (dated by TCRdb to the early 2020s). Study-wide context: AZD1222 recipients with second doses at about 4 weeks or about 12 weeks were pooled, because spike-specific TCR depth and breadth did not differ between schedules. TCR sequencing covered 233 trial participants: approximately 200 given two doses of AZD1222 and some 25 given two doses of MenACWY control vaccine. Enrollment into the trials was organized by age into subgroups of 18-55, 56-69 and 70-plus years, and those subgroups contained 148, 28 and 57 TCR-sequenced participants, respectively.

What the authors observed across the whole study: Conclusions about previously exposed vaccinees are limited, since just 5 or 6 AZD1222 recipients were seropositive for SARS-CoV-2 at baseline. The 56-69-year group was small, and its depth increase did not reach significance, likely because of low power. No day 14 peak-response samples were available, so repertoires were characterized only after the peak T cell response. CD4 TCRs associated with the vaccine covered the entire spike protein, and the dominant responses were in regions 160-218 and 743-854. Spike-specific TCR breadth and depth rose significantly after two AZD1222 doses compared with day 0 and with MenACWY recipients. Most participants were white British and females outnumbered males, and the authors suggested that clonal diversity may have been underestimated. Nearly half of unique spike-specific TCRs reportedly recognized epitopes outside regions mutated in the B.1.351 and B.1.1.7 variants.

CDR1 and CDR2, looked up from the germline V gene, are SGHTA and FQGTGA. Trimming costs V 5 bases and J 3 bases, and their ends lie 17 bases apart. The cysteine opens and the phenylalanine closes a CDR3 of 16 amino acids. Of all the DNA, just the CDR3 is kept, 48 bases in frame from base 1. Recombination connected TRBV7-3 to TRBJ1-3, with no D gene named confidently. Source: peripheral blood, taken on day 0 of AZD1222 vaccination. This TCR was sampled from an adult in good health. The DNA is TGTGCCAGCAGCCCCCTTGGGTCGGGAAGTGGAAACACCATATATTTT. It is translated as CASSPLGSGSGNTIYF.